Listed below are T cell receptor beta chains from one sample, sequenced in a study of breast tumors, draining lymph nodes, adjacent tissues. MiXCR was run by TCRdb on the multiplex PCR reads, yielding one entry per CDR3 protein. The sample carries some 230,000 distinct CDR3 sequences, around 35% recorded once. Input material: axillary lymph node tissue. Receptors originate from a female donor with breast cancer. Some clones in this sample may be carry-over from other donors' samples. Both conserved end residues are part of each CDR3. A D gene is named only where the DNA matches it firmly. Size tells how often a clone was seen (once, few, many) or the class of an expanded clone, and some rows leave it out.

clone size: few
CDR3 length: 15
J gene: TRBJ1-2
V gene: TRBV6-5
D gene: TRBD1
CDR3 protein: CASSHSDRGLYGYTF
CDR3 DNA: TGTGCCAGCAGTCACTCCGACAGGGGGTTATATGGCTACACCTTC

clone size: NA
CDR3 length: 18
J gene: TRBJ2-1
V gene: TRBV25-1
D gene: TRBD2
CDR3 protein: CASSDLGLAAFSYNEQFF
CDR3 DNA: TGTGCCAGCAGTGACCTGGGACTAGCGGCATTTTCCTACAATGAGCAGTTCTTC

clone size: many
CDR3 length: 15
J gene: TRBJ2-3
V gene: TRBV2
D gene: TRBD1
CDR3 protein: CASRQGDWSTDTQYF
CDR3 DNA: TGTGCCAGCAGACAGGGGGATTGGAGCACAGATACGCAGTATTTT

clone size: once
CDR3 length: 18
J gene: TRBJ2-6
V gene: TRBV6-5
D gene: NA
CDR3 protein: CASSHSFQSGYGANVLTF
CDR3 DNA: TGTGCCAGCAGTCACTCGTTCCAGAGTGGCTATGGGGCCAACGTCCTGACTTTC

clone size: many
CDR3 length: 13
J gene: TRBJ2-5
V gene: TRBV12-3/TRBV12-4
D gene: NA
CDR3 protein: CASSFVRGETQYF
CDR3 DNA: TGTGCCAGCAGTTTCGTTCGGGGAGAGACCCAGTACTTC

clone size: few
CDR3 length: 16
J gene: TRBJ2-2
V gene: TRBV20-1
D gene: NA
CDR3 protein: CSAREPRDGTTGELFF
CDR3 DNA: TGCAGTGCTAGAGAGCCTCGGGACGGAACCACCGGGGAGCTGTTTTTT

clone size: many
CDR3 length: 15
J gene: TRBJ2-2
V gene: TRBV13
D gene: NA
CDR3 protein: CASSREHRFPGELFF
CDR3 DNA: TGTGCCAGCAGCCGCGAACACAGGTTCCCCGGGGAGCTGTTTTTT

clone size: many
CDR3 length: 15
J gene: TRBJ2-5
V gene: TRBV9
D gene: TRBD2
CDR3 protein: CASSVDVAGGETQYF
CDR3 DNA: TGTGCCAGCAGCGTAGATGTAGCGGGAGGAGAGACCCAGTACTTC

clone size: many
CDR3 length: 17
J gene: TRBJ2-7
V gene: TRBV19
D gene: TRBD2
CDR3 protein: CASSIAASGSVSYEQYF
CDR3 DNA: TGTGCCAGTAGTATCGCGGCTAGCGGGAGCGTTTCCTACGAGCAGTACTTC

clone size: many
CDR3 length: 15
J gene: TRBJ2-5
V gene: TRBV7-8
D gene: TRBD2
CDR3 protein: CASSTGLAGRETQYF
CDR3 DNA: TGTGCCAGCAGCACCGGACTAGCGGGTAGGGAGACCCAGTACTTC

clone size: NA
CDR3 length: 15
J gene: TRBJ2-1
V gene: TRBV10-1
D gene: NA
CDR3 protein: CASSKIRADPNEQFF
CDR3 DNA: TGCGCCAGCAGTAAGATCCGGGCCGACCCCAATGAGCAGTTCTTC

clone size: few
CDR3 length: 15
J gene: TRBJ1-6
V gene: TRBV27
D gene: NA
CDR3 protein: CASSFGGARNSPLHF
CDR3 DNA: TGTGCCAGCAGTTTCGGAGGGGCGAGGAATTCACCCCTCCACTTT

clone size: NA
CDR3 length: 16
J gene: TRBJ2-5
V gene: TRBV7-3
D gene: NA
CDR3 protein: CASSLQGGVSQETQYF
CDR3 DNA: TGCGCCAGCAGTCTACAGGGAGGGGTTAGCCAAGAGACCCAGTACTTC

clone size: many
CDR3 length: 15
J gene: TRBJ2-5
V gene: TRBV20-1
D gene: TRBD2
CDR3 protein: CSALGVAGGRETQYF
CDR3 DNA: TGCAGTGCCCTAGGGGTGGCGGGGGGGAGGGAGACCCAGTACTTC

clone size: NA
CDR3 length: 15
J gene: TRBJ2-7
V gene: TRBV2
D gene: TRBD2
CDR3 protein: CASRRGLAGNYEQYF
CDR3 DNA: TGTGCCAGCAGGAGGGGACTAGCGGGGAACTACGAGCAGTACTTC

clone size: NA
CDR3 length: 17
J gene: TRBJ2-1
V gene: TRBV9
D gene: TRBD2
CDR3 protein: CASSVGYSGRAANEQFF
CDR3 DNA: TGTGCCAGCAGCGTAGGGTATAGCGGGAGGGCCGCCAATGAGCAGTTCTTC

clone size: NA
CDR3 length: 17
J gene: TRBJ1-6
V gene: TRBV5-1
D gene: NA
CDR3 protein: CASSLAAREGSNSPLHF
CDR3 DNA: TGCGCCAGCAGCTTGGCCGCCCGTGAAGGCAGTAATTCACCCCTCCACTTT

clone size: many
CDR3 length: 15
J gene: TRBJ1-2
V gene: TRBV24-1
D gene: NA
CDR3 protein: CATSDHRQESYGYTF
CDR3 DNA: TGTGCCACCAGTGACCATAGACAGGAGAGCTATGGCTACACCTTC

clone size: NA
CDR3 length: 15
J gene: TRBJ2-7
V gene: TRBV5-1
D gene: TRBD1
CDR3 protein: CASSPGQGSPYEQYF
CDR3 DNA: TGCGCCAGCAGCCCCGGACAGGGGAGTCCCTACGAGCAGTACTTC

clone size: many
CDR3 length: 16
J gene: TRBJ1-4
V gene: TRBV12-3/TRBV12-4
D gene: NA
CDR3 protein: CASSLAFRGRGEKLFF
CDR3 DNA: TGTGCCAGCAGTTTAGCGTTTCGGGGGAGAGGCGAAAAACTGTTTTTT

clone size: many
CDR3 length: 12
J gene: TRBJ2-5
V gene: TRBV7-8
D gene: NA
CDR3 protein: CAITDLTGTQYF
CDR3 DNA: TGTGCCATCACCGATCTCACGGGGACCCAGTACTTC

clone size: many
CDR3 length: 16
J gene: TRBJ2-5
V gene: TRBV24-1
D gene: NA
CDR3 protein: CATSDPGTRYQETQYF
CDR3 DNA: TGTGCCACCAGTGACCCCGGGACACGGTACCAAGAGACCCAGTACTTC

clone size: NA
CDR3 length: 13
J gene: TRBJ1-5
V gene: TRBV20-1
D gene: NA
CDR3 protein: CSARVGTDQPQHF
CDR3 DNA: TGCAGTGCTAGGGTGGGAACGGATCAGCCCCAGCATTTT

clone size: NA
CDR3 length: 14
J gene: TRBJ2-7
V gene: TRBV15
D gene: NA
CDR3 protein: CATSRDRGIYEQYF
CDR3 DNA: TGTGCCACCAGCAGAGATAGGGGGATCTACGAGCAGTACTTC

clone size: many
CDR3 length: 13
J gene: TRBJ1-5
V gene: TRBV7-2
D gene: TRBD1
CDR3 protein: CASSRDRDRPQHF
CDR3 DNA: TGTGCCAGCAGTAGGGACAGGGATAGGCCCCAGCATTTT

clone size: many
CDR3 length: 11
J gene: TRBJ2-1
V gene: TRBV20-1
D gene: NA
CDR3 protein: CSAPVAREQFF
CDR3 DNA: TGCAGTGCCCCTGTAGCGAGGGAGCAGTTCTTC

clone size: NA
CDR3 length: 15
J gene: TRBJ2-5
V gene: TRBV5-4
D gene: TRBD2
CDR3 protein: CASSSWAAGGETQYF
CDR3 DNA: TGTGCCAGCAGCTCTTGGGCAGCGGGGGGAGAGACCCAGTACTTC

clone size: NA
CDR3 length: 13
J gene: TRBJ1-2
V gene: TRBV28
D gene: NA
CDR3 protein: CASSTSGDGGYTF
CDR3 DNA: TGTGCCAGCAGCACCAGTGGCGATGGTGGCTACACCTTC

clone size: many
CDR3 length: 13
J gene: TRBJ2-1
V gene: TRBV29-1
D gene: TRBD2
CDR3 protein: CSAGLAGSREQFF
CDR3 DNA: TGCAGCGCGGGACTAGCGGGGTCCCGGGAGCAGTTCTTC